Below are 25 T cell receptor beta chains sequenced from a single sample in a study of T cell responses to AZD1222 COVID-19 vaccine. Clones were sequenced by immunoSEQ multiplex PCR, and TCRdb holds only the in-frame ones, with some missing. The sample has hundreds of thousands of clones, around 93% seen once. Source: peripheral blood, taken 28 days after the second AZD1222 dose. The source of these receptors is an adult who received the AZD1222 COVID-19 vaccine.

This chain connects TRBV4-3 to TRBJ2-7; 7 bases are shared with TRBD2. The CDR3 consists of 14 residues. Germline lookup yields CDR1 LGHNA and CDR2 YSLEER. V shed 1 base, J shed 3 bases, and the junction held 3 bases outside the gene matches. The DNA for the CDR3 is TGCGCCAGCAGCCAAGCCGGGGAGGGCTACGAGCAGTACTTC. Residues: CASSQAGEGYEQYF.

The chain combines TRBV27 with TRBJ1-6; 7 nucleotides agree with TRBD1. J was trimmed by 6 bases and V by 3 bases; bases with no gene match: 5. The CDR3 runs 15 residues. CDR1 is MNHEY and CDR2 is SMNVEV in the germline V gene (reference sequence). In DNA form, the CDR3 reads TGTGCCAGCAGTTTGTATTCAGGGGGTAATTCACCCCTCCACTTT. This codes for CASSLYSGGNSPLHF.

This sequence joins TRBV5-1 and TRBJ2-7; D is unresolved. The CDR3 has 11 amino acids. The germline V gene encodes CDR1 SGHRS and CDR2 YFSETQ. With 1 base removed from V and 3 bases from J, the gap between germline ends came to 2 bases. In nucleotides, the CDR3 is TGCGCCAGCAGCTTGTACTACGAGCAGTACTTC. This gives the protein CASSLYYEQYF.

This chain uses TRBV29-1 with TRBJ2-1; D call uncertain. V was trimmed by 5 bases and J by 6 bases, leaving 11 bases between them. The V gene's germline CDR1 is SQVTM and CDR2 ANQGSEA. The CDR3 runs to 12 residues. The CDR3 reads CSVPGRFNEQFF. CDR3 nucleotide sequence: TGCAGCGTTCCTGGACGGTTCAATGAGCAGTTCTTC.

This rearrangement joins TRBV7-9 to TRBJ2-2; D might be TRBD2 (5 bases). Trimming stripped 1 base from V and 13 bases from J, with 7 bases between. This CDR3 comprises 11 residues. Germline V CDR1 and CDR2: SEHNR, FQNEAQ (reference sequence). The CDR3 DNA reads TGTGCCAGCAGCTTAGAAGGAGGGCTGTTTTTT. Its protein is CASSLEGGLFF.

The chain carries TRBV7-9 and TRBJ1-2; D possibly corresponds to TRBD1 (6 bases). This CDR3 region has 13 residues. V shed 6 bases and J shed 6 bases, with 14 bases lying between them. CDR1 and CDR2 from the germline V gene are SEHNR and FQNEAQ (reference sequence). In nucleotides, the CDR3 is TGTGCCAGCAGTCGGACCGAGGGGGATGGCTACACCTTC. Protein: CASSRTEGDGYTF. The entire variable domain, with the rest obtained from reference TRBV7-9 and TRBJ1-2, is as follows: DTGVSQNPRHKITKRGQNVTFRCDPISEHNRLYWYRQTLGQGPEFLTYFQNEAQLEKSRLLSDRFSAERPKGSFSTLEIQRTEQGDSAMYLCASSRTEGDGYTFGSGTRLTVV.

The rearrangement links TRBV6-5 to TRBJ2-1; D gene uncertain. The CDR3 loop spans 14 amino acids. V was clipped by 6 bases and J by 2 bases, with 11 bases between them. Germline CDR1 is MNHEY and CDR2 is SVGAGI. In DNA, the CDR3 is TGTGCCAGCAGCGCTAAGAAGACCTACAATGAGCAGTTCTTC. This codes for CASSAKKTYNEQFF.

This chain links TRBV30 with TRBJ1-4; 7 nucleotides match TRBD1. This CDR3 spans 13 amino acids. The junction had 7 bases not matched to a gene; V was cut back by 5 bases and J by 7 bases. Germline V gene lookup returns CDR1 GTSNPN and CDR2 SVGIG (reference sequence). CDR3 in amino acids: CAWSLRGREKLFF. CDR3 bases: TGTGCCTGGTCTCTTAGGGGGCGTGAAAAACTGTTTTTT.

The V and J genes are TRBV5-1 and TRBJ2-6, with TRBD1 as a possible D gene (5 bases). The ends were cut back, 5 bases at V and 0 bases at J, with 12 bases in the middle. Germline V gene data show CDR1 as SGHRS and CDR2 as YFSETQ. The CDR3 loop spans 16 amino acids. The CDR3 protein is CASRPTVHSGANVLTF. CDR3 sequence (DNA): TGCGCCAGCAGACCGACAGTCCACTCTGGGGCCAACGTCCTGACTTTC. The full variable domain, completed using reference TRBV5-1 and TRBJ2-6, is KAGVTQTPRYLIKTRGQQVTLSCSPISGHRSVSWYQQTPGQGLQFLFEYFSETQRNKGNFPGRFSGRQFSNSRSEMNVSTLELGDSALYLCASRPTVHSGANVLTFGAGSRLTVL.

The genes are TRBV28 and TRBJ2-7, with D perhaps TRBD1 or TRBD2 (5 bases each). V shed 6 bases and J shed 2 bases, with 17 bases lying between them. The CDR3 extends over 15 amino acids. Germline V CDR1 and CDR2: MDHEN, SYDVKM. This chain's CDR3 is CASRPPGTQTYEQYF. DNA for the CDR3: TGTGCCAGCAGGCCCCCCGGGACGCAAACCTACGAGCAGTACTTC.

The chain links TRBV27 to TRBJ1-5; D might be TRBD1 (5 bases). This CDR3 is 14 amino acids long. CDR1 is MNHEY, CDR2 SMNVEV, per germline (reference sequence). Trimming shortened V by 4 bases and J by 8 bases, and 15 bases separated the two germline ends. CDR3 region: CASSSLGGREPQHF. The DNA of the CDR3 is TGTGCCAGCAGTTCCCTGGGGGGGAGAGAGCCCCAGCATTTT.

As DNA, the CDR3 is TGTGCCAGCAGCCCGGGACAGGGGACAGATACGCAGTATTTT. As protein: CASSPGQGTDTQYF. The chain recombines TRBV5-4 with TRBJ2-3, with TRBD1 matching 10 bases. V lost 4 bases and J lost 3; bases outside the gene matches: 2. This CDR3 spans 14 amino acids. Germline V gene sequence: CDR1 SGHNT, CDR2 YYREEE (reference sequence).

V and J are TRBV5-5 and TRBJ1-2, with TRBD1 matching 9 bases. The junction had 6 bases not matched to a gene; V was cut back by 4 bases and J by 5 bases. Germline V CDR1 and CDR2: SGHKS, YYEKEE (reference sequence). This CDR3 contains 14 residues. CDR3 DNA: TGTGCCAGCAGCCCCACCGGGACAGGGTATGGCTACACCTTC. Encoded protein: CASSPTGTGYGYTF. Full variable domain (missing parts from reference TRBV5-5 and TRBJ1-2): DAGVTQSPTHLIKTRGQQVTLRCSPISGHKSVSWYQQVLGQGPQFIFQYYEKEERGRGNFPDRFSARQFPNYSSELNVNALLLGDSALYLCASSPTGTGYGYTFGSGTRLTVV.

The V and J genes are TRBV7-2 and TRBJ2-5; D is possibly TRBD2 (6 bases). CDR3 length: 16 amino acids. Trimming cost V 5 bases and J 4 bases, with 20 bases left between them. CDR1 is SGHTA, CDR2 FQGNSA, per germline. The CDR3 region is CASSPMGRLGRETQYF. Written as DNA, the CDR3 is TGTGCCAGCAGCCCCATGGGTAGACTAGGACGAGAGACCCAGTACTTC.

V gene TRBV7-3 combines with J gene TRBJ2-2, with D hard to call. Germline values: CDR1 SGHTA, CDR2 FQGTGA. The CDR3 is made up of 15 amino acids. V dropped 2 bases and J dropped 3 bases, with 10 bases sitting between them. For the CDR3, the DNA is TGTGCCAGCAGCTTACGGGCTATTGACACCGGGGAGCTGTTTTTT. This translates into CASSLRAIDTGELFF.

CDR3 coding DNA: TGCGCCAGCAGCCCAAACGGGCGCCTTACCACCTACGAGCAGTACTTC. Its protein product is CASSPNGRLTTYEQYF. The gene calls are TRBV4-1 and TRBJ2-7; no reliable D call. CDR3 length equals 16 residues. Germline V CDR1 and CDR2: MGHRA, YSYEKL. Deletions cut 4 bases from V and 2 bases from J, with 18 bases between.

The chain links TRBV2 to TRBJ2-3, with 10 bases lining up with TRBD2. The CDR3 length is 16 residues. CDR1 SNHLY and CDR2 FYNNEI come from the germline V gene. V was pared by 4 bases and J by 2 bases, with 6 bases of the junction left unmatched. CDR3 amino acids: CASSGLAGVPTDTQYF. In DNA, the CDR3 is TGTGCCAGCAGTGGCCTAGCGGGGGTCCCCACAGATACGCAGTATTTT.

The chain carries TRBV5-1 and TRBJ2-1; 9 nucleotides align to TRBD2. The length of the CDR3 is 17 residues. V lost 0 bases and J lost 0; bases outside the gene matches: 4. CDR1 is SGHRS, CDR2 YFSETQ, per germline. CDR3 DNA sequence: TGCGCCAGCAGCTTGGCCGTTAGCGGGAGCTCCTACAATGAGCAGTTCTTC. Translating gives CASSLAVSGSSYNEQFF.

The DNA of the CDR3 is TGTGCCAGCAGTTACTCGAGCAGGAGGGACACCGGGGAGCTGTTTTTT. It codes for CASSYSSRRDTGELFF. V and J are TRBV6-5 and TRBJ2-2; D possibly corresponds to TRBD2 (6 bases). The length of the CDR3 is 16 residues. Germline CDR1 MNHEY, CDR2 SVGAGI. The V and J ends lost 0 bases and 3 bases respectively, with 11 bases between them.

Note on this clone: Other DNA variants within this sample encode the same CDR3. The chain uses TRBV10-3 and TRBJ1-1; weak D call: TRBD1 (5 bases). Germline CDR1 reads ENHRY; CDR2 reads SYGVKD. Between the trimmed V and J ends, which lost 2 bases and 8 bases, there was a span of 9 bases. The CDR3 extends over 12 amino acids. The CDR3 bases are TGTGCCATCAGTGAGGGGGCGCCGGAAGCTTTCTTT. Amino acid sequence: CAISEGAPEAFF.

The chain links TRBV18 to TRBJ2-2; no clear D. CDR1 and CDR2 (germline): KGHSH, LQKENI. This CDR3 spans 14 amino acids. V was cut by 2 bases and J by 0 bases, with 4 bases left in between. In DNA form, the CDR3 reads TGTGCCAGCTCACCAAACGCGAACACCGGGGAGCTGTTTTTT. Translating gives CASSPNANTGELFF.

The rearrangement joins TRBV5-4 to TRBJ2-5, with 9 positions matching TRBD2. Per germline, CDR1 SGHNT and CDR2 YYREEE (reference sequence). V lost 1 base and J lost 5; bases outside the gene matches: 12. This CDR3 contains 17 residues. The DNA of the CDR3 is TGTGCCAGCAGCTTGAGGAGACTAGCGGAGGGAGTTGAGACCCAGTACTTC. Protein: CASSLRRLAEGVETQYF.

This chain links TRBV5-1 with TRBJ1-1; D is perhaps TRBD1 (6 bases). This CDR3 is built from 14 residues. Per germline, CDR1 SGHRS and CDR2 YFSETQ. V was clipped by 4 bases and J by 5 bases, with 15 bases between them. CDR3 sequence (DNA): TGCGCCAGCAGCCCTACGACAGGAGTGACTGAAGCTTTCTTT. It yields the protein CASSPTTGVTEAFF.

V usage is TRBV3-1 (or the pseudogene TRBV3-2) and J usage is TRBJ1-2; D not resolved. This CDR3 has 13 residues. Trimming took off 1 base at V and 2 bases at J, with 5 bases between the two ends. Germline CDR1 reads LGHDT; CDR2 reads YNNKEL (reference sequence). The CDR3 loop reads CASSQAENYGYTF. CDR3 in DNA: TGTGCCAGCAGCCAAGCAGAAAACTATGGCTACACCTTC.

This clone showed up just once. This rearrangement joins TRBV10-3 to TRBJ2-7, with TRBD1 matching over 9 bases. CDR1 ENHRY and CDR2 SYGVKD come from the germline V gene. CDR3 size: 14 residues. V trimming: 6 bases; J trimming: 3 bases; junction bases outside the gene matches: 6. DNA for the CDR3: TGTGCCATCAGCGGACAGGGGTCATTCTACGAGCAGTACTTC. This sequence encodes CAISGQGSFYEQYF.